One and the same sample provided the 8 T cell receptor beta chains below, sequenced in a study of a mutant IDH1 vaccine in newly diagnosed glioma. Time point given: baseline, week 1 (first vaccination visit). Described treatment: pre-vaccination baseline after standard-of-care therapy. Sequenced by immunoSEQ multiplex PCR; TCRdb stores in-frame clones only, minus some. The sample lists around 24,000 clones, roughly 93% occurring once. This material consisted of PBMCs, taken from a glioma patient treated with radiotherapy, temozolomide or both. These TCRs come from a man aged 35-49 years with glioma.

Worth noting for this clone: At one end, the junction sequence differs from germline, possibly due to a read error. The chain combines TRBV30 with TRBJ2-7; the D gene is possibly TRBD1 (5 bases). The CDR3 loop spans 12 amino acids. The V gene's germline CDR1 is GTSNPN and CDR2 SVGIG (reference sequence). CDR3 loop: CAWSAHRSPGLF. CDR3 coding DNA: TGTGCCTGGAGTGCCCACCGCAGTCCAGGGCTCTTC.

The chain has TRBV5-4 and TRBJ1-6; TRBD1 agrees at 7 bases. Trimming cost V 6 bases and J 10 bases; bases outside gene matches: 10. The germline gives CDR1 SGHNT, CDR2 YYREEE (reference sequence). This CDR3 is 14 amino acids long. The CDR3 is CASTRQGRESPLHF. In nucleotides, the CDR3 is TGTGCCAGCACTCGACAGGGACGAGAATCACCCCTCCACTTT.

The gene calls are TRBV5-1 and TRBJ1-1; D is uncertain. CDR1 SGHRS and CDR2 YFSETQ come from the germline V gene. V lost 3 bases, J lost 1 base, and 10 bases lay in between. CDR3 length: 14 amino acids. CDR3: CASSWRSGNTEAFF. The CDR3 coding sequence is TGCGCCAGCAGCTGGAGAAGTGGGAACACTGAAGCTTTCTTT.

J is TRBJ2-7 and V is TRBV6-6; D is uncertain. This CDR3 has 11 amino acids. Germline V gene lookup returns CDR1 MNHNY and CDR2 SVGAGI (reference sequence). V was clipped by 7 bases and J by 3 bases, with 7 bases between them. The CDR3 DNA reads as TGTGCCAGCAATTCAATCTACGAGCAGTACTTC. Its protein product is CASNSIYEQYF.

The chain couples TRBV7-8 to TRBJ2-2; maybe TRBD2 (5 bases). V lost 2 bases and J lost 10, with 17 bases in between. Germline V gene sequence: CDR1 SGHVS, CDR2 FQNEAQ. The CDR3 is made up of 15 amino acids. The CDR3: CASSLWGADRSELFF. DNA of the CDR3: TGTGCCAGCAGCTTATGGGGAGCGGACCGGTCGGAGCTGTTTTTT.

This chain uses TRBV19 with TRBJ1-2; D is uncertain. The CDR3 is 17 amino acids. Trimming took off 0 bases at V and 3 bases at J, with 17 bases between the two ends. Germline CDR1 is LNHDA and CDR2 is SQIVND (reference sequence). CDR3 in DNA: TGTGCCAGTAGTATAGAATCCGAACCCCGGTGGGACTATGGCTACACCTTC. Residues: CASSIESEPRWDYGYTF.

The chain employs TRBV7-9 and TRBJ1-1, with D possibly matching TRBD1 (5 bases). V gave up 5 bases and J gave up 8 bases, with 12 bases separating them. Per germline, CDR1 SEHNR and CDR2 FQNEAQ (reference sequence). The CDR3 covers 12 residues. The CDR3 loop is CASSRGESEAFF. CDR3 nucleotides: TGTGCCAGCAGCCGAGGGGAGAGCGAAGCTTTCTTT.

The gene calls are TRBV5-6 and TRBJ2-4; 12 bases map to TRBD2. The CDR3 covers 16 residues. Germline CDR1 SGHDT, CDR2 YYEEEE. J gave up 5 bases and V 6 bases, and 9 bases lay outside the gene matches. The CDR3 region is CASTSGLAGYENIQYF. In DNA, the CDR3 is TGTGCCAGCACCTCGGGACTAGCGGGTTACGAAAACATTCAGTACTTC.